The T cell receptor beta chain described here comes from a study of blood T cell repertoires in COVID-19. Method: immunoSEQ multiplex PCR; TCRdb's copy keeps in-frame clones and lacks some. The data show 60,000 to 90,000 clones, approximately 86% seen once. Sequenced material: peripheral blood. This sequence originates from a human donor in a cohort sampled during active COVID-19.

The CDR3 is CASSLVPPGPGGGGNQPQHF. The CDR3 coding sequence is TGCGCCAGCAGCTTGGTTCCCCCCGGCCCGGGGGGTGGAGGTAATCAGCCCCAGCATTTT. The gene calls are TRBV5-1 and TRBJ1-5; maybe TRBD1 (5 bases). This CDR3 has 20 amino acids. Germline values: CDR1 SGHRS, CDR2 YFSETQ. With 0 bases removed from V and 4 bases from J, the gap between germline ends came to 26 bases.